These 10 T cell receptor beta chains originate from one sample sequenced in a study of T cell responses to AZD1222 COVID-19 vaccine. Data came from immunoSEQ multiplex PCR; TCRdb stores just in-frame clones and leaves some out. Of 200,000 to 300,000 clones in the sample, over 90% are singletons; the top ten hold roughly 0.5%. Material: peripheral blood, obtained on day 0 of AZD1222 vaccination. The receptors come from an adult in good health.

DNA of the CDR3: TGTGCCAGTAGTCAACACAAGGAGACCCAGTACTTC. It translates to CASSQHKETQYF. The V and J genes are TRBV19 and TRBJ2-5; no clear D. Trimming took off 5 bases at V and 5 bases at J, with 9 bases between the two ends. The CDR3 totals 12 residues. Germline CDR1 and CDR2: LNHDA and SQIVND (reference sequence).

The chain recombines TRBV19 with TRBJ2-7, with TRBD2 matching over 7 bases. CDR3 length equals 14 residues. Trimming cost V 5 bases and J 1 base; bases outside gene matches: 5. Germline V lookup: CDR1 LNHDA, CDR2 SQIVND (reference sequence). The CDR3 loop reads CASSGGRGSYEQYF. The DNA of the CDR3 is TGTGCCAGTAGTGGCGGGAGAGGGTCCTACGAGCAGTACTTC.

The chain has TRBV7-2 and TRBJ1-6; D is unclear. Looked up from germline, CDR1 is SGHTA and CDR2 is FQGNSA. V dropped 2 bases and J dropped 9 bases, with 5 bases sitting between them. This CDR3 has 12 residues. In nucleotides, the CDR3 is TGTGCCAGCAGCTTAAGAAGTTCACCCCTCCACTTT. This sequence encodes CASSLRSSPLHF.

The chain links TRBV7-2 to TRBJ1-1; unclear D gene. CDR1 and CDR2 from the germline V gene are SGHTA and FQGNSA. The CDR3 is 14 residues long. Trimming pared 2 bases from V and 3 bases from J, leaving 10 bases between. The CDR3 is CASSLHGVDTEAFF. CDR3 coding DNA: TGTGCCAGCAGCTTACACGGGGTTGACACTGAAGCTTTCTTT.

The V and J genes are TRBV12-3 or TRBV12-4 and TRBJ1-5; no reliable D call. Trimming stripped 5 bases from V and 6 bases from J, with 8 bases between. The CDR3 has 12 amino acids. CDR3 sequence: CASSANIQPQHF. The CDR3 coding sequence is TGTGCCAGCAGTGCCAACATTCAGCCCCAGCATTTT.

This CDR3 reads CASTRVRGSYGYTF. The CDR3 DNA reads as TGTGCCAGCACCCGGGTGAGGGGATCCTATGGCTACACCTTC. The rearrangement joins TRBV28 to TRBJ1-2, with D possibly TRBD1 on 5 matching bases. V lost 7 bases to trimming and J lost 4 bases, with 16 bases between them. Germline CDR1 and CDR2: MDHEN and SYDVKM. CDR3 length: 14 residues.

This chain joins TRBV7-3 and TRBJ2-1, with D maybe TRBD2 (6 bases). CDR1 SGHTA and CDR2 FQGTGA come from the germline V gene. CDR3 length: 15 amino acids. Trimming pared 0 bases from V and 6 bases from J, leaving 12 bases between. CDR3 DNA: TGTGCCAGCAGCTTAACGGCGGGACGGGGCAATGAGCAGTTCTTC. Protein product: CASSLTAGRGNEQFF.

The V call is TRBV27, the J call TRBJ2-2; tentatively, D is TRBD2 (7 bases). Trimming took off 5 bases at V and 5 bases at J, with 15 bases between the two ends. Germline V gene lookup returns CDR1 MNHEY and CDR2 SMNVEV (reference sequence). The CDR3 extends over 15 amino acids. The CDR3 here is CASSTTRGATGELFF. The DNA for the CDR3 is TGTGCCAGCAGTACGACCCGGGGGGCTACCGGGGAGCTGTTTTTT.

The table lists this clone with a few counts. The chain uses TRBV28 and TRBJ2-1; D is possibly TRBD2 (5 bases). The V and J ends lost 2 bases and 6 bases respectively, with 17 bases between them. The germline V gene encodes CDR1 MDHEN and CDR2 SYDVKM. This CDR3 has 16 residues. CDR3: CASSLLDYRLPNEQFF. The CDR3 DNA follows: TGTGCCAGCAGTTTACTCGACTACCGTTTACCCAATGAGCAGTTCTTC. The entire variable domain, with the rest obtained from reference TRBV28 and TRBJ2-1, is as follows: DVKVTQSSRYLVKRTGEKVFLECVQDMDHENMFWYRQDPGLGLRLIYFSYDVKMKEKGDIPEGYSVSREKKERFSLILESASTNQTSMYLCASSLLDYRLPNEQFFGPGTRLTVL.

The rearrangement joins TRBV4-1 to TRBJ2-7; 10 bases agree with TRBD1. Germline values: CDR1 MGHRA, CDR2 YSYEKL. The V and J ends lost 4 bases and 6 bases, in that order; junction bases with no gene match: 12. The CDR3 has 16 residues. CDR3 sequence (DNA): TGCGCCAGCAGCCCCACCCTGGGACAGGGGACGTTCGAGCAGTACTTC. Translated: CASSPTLGQGTFEQYF.